This TCR beta chain is drawn from a study of early stage breast cancer tumors. The sample holds a few counts of this clone. Using immunoSEQ multiplex PCR, the repertoire was profiled, and TCRdb retains in-frame clones only, with some absent. Here the sample spans some 30,000 clones, 80% to 90% being singletons. The V segment lost 5 bases and the J segment 6 bases; nucleotides outside the gene matches: 3. The CDR3 loop spans 12 amino acids. Germline V gene sequence: CDR1 SEHNR, CDR2 FQNEAQ (reference sequence). This receptor was identified in a person between 50 and 60 years old with breast cancer. Sequenced sample: blood. This chain joins TRBV7-9 and TRBJ1-2; 7 bases align to TRBD1. CDR3 coding DNA: TGTGCCAGCAGCCTTACAGGGGATGGCTACACCTTC. Its protein is CASSLTGDGYTF.